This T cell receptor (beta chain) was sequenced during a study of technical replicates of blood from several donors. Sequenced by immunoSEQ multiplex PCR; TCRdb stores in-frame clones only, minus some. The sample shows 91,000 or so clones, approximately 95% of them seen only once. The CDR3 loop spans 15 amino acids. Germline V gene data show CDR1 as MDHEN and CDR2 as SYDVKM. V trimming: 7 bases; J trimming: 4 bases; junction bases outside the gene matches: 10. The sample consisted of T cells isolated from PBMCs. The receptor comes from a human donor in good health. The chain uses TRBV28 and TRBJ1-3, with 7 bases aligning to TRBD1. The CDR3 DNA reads TGTGCCAGCATCCCATCAGGGGGTCTAGGAAACACCATATATTTT. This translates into CASIPSGGLGNTIYF.